This T cell receptor (beta chain) was sequenced during a study of blood T cell repertoires in COVID-19. TCRdb keeps only in-frame clones here, not all; method: immunoSEQ multiplex PCR. The sample includes a few hundred thousand clones, around 88% of them seen just once. The source of this sequence is a man aged 25 to 45 with acute or convalescent COVID-19. The sequenced material came from peripheral blood.

In DNA, the CDR3 is TGTGCCACAGGAGGACTAGCGGGAGAGGGACGGGAGACCCAGTACTTC. This codes for CATGGLAGEGRETQYF. The chain has TRBV24-1 and TRBJ2-5; the match to TRBD2 covers 13 bases. CDR1 and CDR2 (germline): KGHDR, SFDVKD. V lost 10 bases and J lost 5; bases outside the gene matches: 12. This CDR3 has 16 amino acids.